These T cell receptor beta chains were read from a single sample in a study of blood T cell repertoires in COVID-19. Profiling relied on immunoSEQ multiplex PCR, and the TCRdb table lists in-frame clones only, not all of them. Of roughly 280,000 clones listed, around 91% are singletons. The sample was PBMCs or T cells enriched from blood (not recorded which). The receptors stem from a young woman who had recovered from COVID-19. CDR3s include the opening cysteine and the closing phenylalanine or tryptophan. Each record gives: D gene, V gene, J gene, clone size, CDR3 DNA, CDR3 protein. D genes are given only for firm matches. Clone size is not always given. Where it is, it says once, few, many or a class for expanded clones.

NA,TRBV10-1,TRBJ1-5,NA,TGCGCCAGCAGTGGGGCAGGGGATCAGCCCCAGCATTTT,CASSGAGDQPQHF
NA,TRBV3-1/TRBV3-2,TRBJ1-2,NA,TGTGCCAGCAGCCAGGCCACCGCGGGCAGGGGAATTGGCTACACCTTC,CASSQATAGRGIGYTF
NA,TRBV19,TRBJ2-5,NA,TGTGCCAGTAGTATCTGGGGCGAGACCCAGTACTTC,CASSIWGETQYF
TRBD2,TRBV7-3,TRBJ2-5,NA,TGTGCCAGCAGCCAGGGAGGGGAGACCCAGTACTTC,CASSQGGETQYF
NA,TRBV6-5,TRBJ1-1,NA,TGTGCCAGCAAATCCGATACAGGGTTCACTGAAGCTTTCTTT,CASKSDTGFTEAFF
TRBD2,TRBV5-1,TRBJ2-7,NA,TGCGCCAGCAGCCGGGGACTAGCGGAGAGCTCCTACGAGCAGTACTTC,CASSRGLAESSYEQYF
TRBD1,TRBV9,TRBJ1-2,NA,TGTGCCAGCAGCGTAGTTCCCCCCGGACAGGGCGGAGGGGGTGGCTACACCTTC,CASSVVPPGQGGGGGYTF
TRBD1,TRBV6-4,TRBJ2-3,few,TGTGCCAGCAGTGAGGGGACAGGGAGCACAGATACGCAGTATTTT,CASSEGTGSTDTQYF
NA,TRBV2,TRBJ2-5,NA,TGTGCCAGCACTAGCTCTGAGACCCAGTACTTC,CASTSSETQYF
NA,TRBV12-3/TRBV12-4,TRBJ1-2,NA,TGTGCCAGCAGTTTGGACTTCTATGGCTACACCTTC,CASSLDFYGYTF
NA,TRBV6-5,TRBJ1-2,NA,TGTGCCAGCAGGAACGAGATGTACTATGGCTACACCTTC,CASRNEMYYGYTF
NA,TRBV19,TRBJ1-5,NA,TGTGCCAGTAGTATATGGTTTCGGGGGAATAGCAATCAGCCCCAGCATTTT,CASSIWFRGNSNQPQHF
TRBD2,TRBV3-1/TRBV3-2,TRBJ2-2,NA,TGTGCCAGCAGCCAAGTTGTAGCGGGGGGCTTTTACACCGGGGAGCTGTTTTTT,CASSQVVAGGFYTGELFF
TRBD2,TRBV6-5,TRBJ2-1,once,TGCGCCAGCAGTTTGCCGACTAGCGGGGCAGGGAATGAGCAGTTCTTC,CASSLPTSGAGNEQFF
NA,TRBV6-5,TRBJ2-7,NA,TGTGCCAGCAGCCTTCTTACCGGGAACTCCTACGAGCAGTACTTC,CASSLLTGNSYEQYF
NA,TRBV9,TRBJ2-7,NA,TGTGCCAGCAGCCCTCAGGGAGGCGAGCAGTACTTC,CASSPQGGEQYF
TRBD1,TRBV2,TRBJ1-1,NA,TGTGCCAGCACAGGGACAGGGGACGAAGCTTTCTTT,CASTGTGDEAFF
TRBD1,TRBV29-1,TRBJ1-2,NA,TGCAGCGTACCCGGGACAGGGGCGGCCGCCGGTGGCTACACCTTC,CSVPGTGAAAGGYTF
NA,TRBV7-2,TRBJ2-3,NA,TGTGCCAGCAGCTCCCTCCCATTAGGACAGAGCACAGATACGCAGTATTTT,CASSSLPLGQSTDTQYF
TRBD1,TRBV7-9,TRBJ1-1,NA,TGTGCCAGCAGTTTTGCCCGCGGGACAGCGAACACTGAAGCTTTCTTT,CASSFARGTANTEAFF
NA,TRBV6-1,TRBJ1-1,NA,TGTGCCAGCAGTGAGTCTGAGGCTTTCTTT,CASSESEAFF
NA,TRBV18,TRBJ2-7,NA,TGTGCCAGCTCACCGAGCGGTTCCTCCTACGAGCAGTACTTC,CASSPSGSSYEQYF
NA,TRBV11-2,TRBJ2-7,NA,TGTGCCAGCAGCTCCCTAGTGACTGCCGGACTCTACGAGCAGTACTTC,CASSSLVTAGLYEQYF
TRBD1,TRBV18,TRBJ2-5,NA,TGTGCCAGCTCCCCTAACAGGGGACAAGAGACCCAGTACTTC,CASSPNRGQETQYF
NA,TRBV24-1,TRBJ2-3,NA,TGTGCCACCAGTGATTTGGAGGGAACAGATACGCAGTATTTT,CATSDLEGTDTQYF
TRBD2,TRBV5-1,TRBJ2-2,NA,TGCGCCAGCCACATAACTAGCGGGGGGTTGAGGGAGCTGTTTTTT,CASHITSGGLRELFF
TRBD2,TRBV3-1/TRBV3-2,TRBJ2-1,NA,TGTGCCAGCAGCCAATCTGAACGGGGGGCCTACAATGAGCAGTTCTTC,CASSQSERGAYNEQFF
TRBD2,TRBV5-4,TRBJ2-3,NA,TGTGCCAGCAGCCGCGTTGGGGGGGAAAGCACAGATACGCAGTATTTT,CASSRVGGESTDTQYF
TRBD1,TRBV7-9,TRBJ1-5,NA,TGTGCCAGCAGCACCGGGACAGGGGGCATGCCCCAGCATTTT,CASSTGTGGMPQHF
TRBD1,TRBV2,TRBJ1-5,few,TGTGCCAGCAGTTCAACAGGGGTGGGCAATCAGCCCCAGCATTTT,CASSSTGVGNQPQHF
TRBD2,TRBV9,TRBJ2-5,NA,TGTGCCAGCAGCCCGGCTTTCGGGGGGGGCAAAGAGACCCAGTACTTC,CASSPAFGGGKETQYF
NA,TRBV5-5,TRBJ1-1,NA,TGTGCCAGCAGCTTCAGTATGAACACTGAAGCTTTCTTT,CASSFSMNTEAFF
NA,TRBV7-6,TRBJ2-1,NA,TGTGCCAGCAGCCCCCTGGGCCAAAACTACAATGAGCAGTTCTTC,CASSPLGQNYNEQFF
TRBD1,TRBV9,TRBJ1-4,NA,TGTGCCAGCAGCGTAGATTTAGCCAGGGGGCAAGAACTGTTTTTT,CASSVDLARGQELFF
TRBD1,TRBV6-5,TRBJ2-2,NA,TGTGCCAGCAGGGACAGGGGGATCGGGGAGCTGTTTTTT,CASRDRGIGELFF
NA,TRBV29-1,TRBJ1-1,NA,TGCAGCGTTGAAAGAGGGAACACTGAAGCTTTCTTT,CSVERGNTEAFF
TRBD1,TRBV6-5,TRBJ2-2,NA,TGTGCCAGCGGACAGGGGGCATTGGGCACCGGGGAGCTGTTTTTT,CASGQGALGTGELFF
NA,TRBV13,TRBJ1-4,NA,TGTGCCAGCAGCCCGCGGGGAGGGCGGCGTGTTGAAAAACTGTTTTTT,CASSPRGGRRVEKLFF
TRBD1,TRBV19,TRBJ2-3,NA,TGTGCCAGTTCAGGGGGCCGGAATACAGATACGCAGTATTTT,CASSGGRNTDTQYF
TRBD1,TRBV28,TRBJ1-1,NA,TGTGCCAGCAGTTTATATCCAGGGGGGAACACTGAAGCTTTCTTT,CASSLYPGGNTEAFF
TRBD2,TRBV5-1,TRBJ2-7,NA,TGCGCCAGCGGAGACCTGGGACTAGAGGTGAAAGAGCAGTACTTC,CASGDLGLEVKEQYF
TRBD2,TRBV25-1,TRBJ2-3,NA,TGTGCCAGCAGTGAATCCCCTAGCGGGGGACCCACAGATACGCAGTATTTT,CASSESPSGGPTDTQYF
NA,TRBV2,TRBJ1-1,few,TGTGCCAGCAGTGCCGTTCAGGGATTGAACACTGAAGCTTTCTTT,CASSAVQGLNTEAFF
NA,TRBV6-5,TRBJ1-1,NA,TGTGCCAGCAGTCCTCGCTCAGGGGCGAGCACTGAAGCTTTCTTT,CASSPRSGASTEAFF
NA,TRBV30,TRBJ2-3,NA,TGTGCCTGGAGTGTACCCGGAGGACCAGGCGCGCAGTATTTT,CAWSVPGGPGAQYF
TRBD2,TRBV20-1,TRBJ2-3,NA,TGCAGTGCTAGTGGCGGGACTAGGTTTTTAGTTGATACGCAGTATTTT,CSASGGTRFLVDTQYF
TRBD1,TRBV5-1,TRBJ1-2,NA,TGCGCCAGCAGCCAAAGACAGGGCAGGAACTATGGCTACACCTTC,CASSQRQGRNYGYTF
NA,TRBV14,TRBJ1-2,NA,TGTGCCAGCAGCCAAAGAGGAAGACAGCTTTTGGGGAACTATGGCTACACCTTC,CASSQRGRQLLGNYGYTF
NA,TRBV12-3/TRBV12-4,TRBJ1-2,NA,TGTGCCAGCAGTATACAGGGAGGCTACACCTTC,CASSIQGGYTF
TRBD2,TRBV7-9,TRBJ2-3,NA,TGTGCCAGCAGCCCGGTTAGCGGGGGGACCACAGATACGCAGTATTTT,CASSPVSGGTTDTQYF
NA,TRBV4-2,TRBJ1-2,NA,TGTGCCAGCAGCCAAGACCCTCGGACGGACTATTCCTATGGCTACACCTTC,CASSQDPRTDYSYGYTF
NA,TRBV7-6,TRBJ1-2,once,TGTGCCAGCAGCTCCCCTTCCTCGGGGTATGGCTACACCTTC,CASSSPSSGYGYTF
TRBD1,TRBV5-5,TRBJ2-7,NA,TGTGCCAGCAGCACCGGACAGGGATTTACCTACGAGCAGTACTTC,CASSTGQGFTYEQYF
NA,TRBV7-9,TRBJ2-7,NA,TGTGCCAGCAGCGCCCAGGACGGGGAACCCTACGAGCAGTACTTC,CASSAQDGEPYEQYF
TRBD1,TRBV5-6,TRBJ2-7,NA,TGTGCCAGCAGCGGGGGGACAGGGGCGCCCGACGAGCAGTACTTC,CASSGGTGAPDEQYF
NA,TRBV18,TRBJ2-1,NA,TGTGCCAGCTCACCAGCGTCAGGACTCAGCGATGAGCAGTTCTTC,CASSPASGLSDEQFF
TRBD1,TRBV30,TRBJ1-2,NA,TGTGCCTGGAGTCCGGGACAGGGGAATAGAGGCTACACCTTC,CAWSPGQGNRGYTF